The 26 T cell receptor beta chains below all came from one sample that was sequenced in a study of cytomegalovirus exposure and HLA in healthy donors. PCR primers comprised 60 Vbeta and 13 Jbeta primers. Generated by immunoSEQ multiplex PCR, the TCRdb table keeps only in-frame clones and is missing some. The data show 120,000 or so clones, roughly 83% seen once. Sequencing input: PBMCs. These receptors were taken from a man younger than 30 in good health and CMV-seropositive.

This clone has only one observation. The V call is TRBV7-9, the J call TRBJ1-6, with 8 positions matching TRBD1. Trimming removed 1 base from V and 7 bases from J; junction bases left unmatched: 3. CDR3 length equals 15 residues. Germline CDR1 reads SEHNR; CDR2 reads FQNEAQ (reference sequence). The CDR3 sequence is CASSLGTGTNSPLHF. The CDR3 region has the DNA TGTGCCAGCAGCTTAGGGACAGGGACAAATTCACCCCTCCACTTT.

This clone appeared a single time. CDR3 DNA: TGTGCCAGCAGCCGGGGAGGGCTTGCCACGCAGTATTTT. This encodes CASSRGGLATQYF. The chain joins TRBV7-3 to TRBJ2-3; 7 bases align to TRBD2. Germline trimming cut 5 bases from V and 9 bases from J; bases unmatched to any gene: 8. This CDR3 is built from 13 residues. CDR1 and CDR2 from the germline V gene are SGHTA and FQGTGA.

In DNA form, the CDR3 reads TGTGCCAGCAAGGGGGCGGCGAACACCGGGGAGCTGTTTTTT. Amino acid sequence: CASKGAANTGELFF. This chain connects TRBV19 to TRBJ2-2, with 7 positions matching TRBD1. The length of the CDR3 is 14 residues. Looked up from germline, CDR1 is LNHDA and CDR2 is SQIVND (reference sequence). With 9 bases clipped from V and 0 bases from J, the junction kept 4 bases outside the gene matches.

Only one count was recorded for this clone. The V and J genes are TRBV6-6 and TRBJ1-3; TRBD1 agrees at 9 bases. From germline, CDR1 is MNHNY and CDR2 SVGAGI (reference sequence). The CDR3 length is 15 residues. Trimming took 4 bases from V and 7 from J; bases not matched to a gene: 8. The DNA of the CDR3 is TGTGCCAGCAGTTCTGGACAGGGGCAAGGGAACACCATATATTTT. This translates into CASSSGQGQGNTIYF.

This clone was detected only once. This chain links TRBV7-9 with TRBJ2-7, with 9 bases matching TRBD1. Germline trimming cut 0 bases from V and 4 bases from J; bases unmatched to any gene: 7. CDR3 size: 16 residues. The germline V gene encodes CDR1 SEHNR and CDR2 FQNEAQ (reference sequence). CDR3 in amino acids: CASSLAAGTGIYEQYF. CDR3 DNA sequence: TGTGCCAGCAGCTTAGCCGCCGGGACAGGGATTTACGAGCAGTACTTC.

This clone occurred a few times. The chain recombines TRBV6-5 with TRBJ2-2, with 9 bases identical to TRBD2. Germline assignment: CDR1 MNHEY and CDR2 SVGAGI. After removal of 8 bases from V and 5 bases from J, the junction contained 0 bases not matched to a gene. The CDR3 consists of 12 residues. The CDR3 bases are TGTGCCAGCCTAGCGGGGACCGGGGAGCTGTTTTTT. As protein: CASLAGTGELFF.

V gene TRBV14 combines with J gene TRBJ1-4; 9 nucleotides agree with TRBD1. Trimming took 2 bases from V and 8 from J; bases not matched to a gene: 6. The germline V gene encodes CDR1 SGHDN and CDR2 FVKESK. The CDR3 extends over 15 amino acids. The CDR3 reads CASSQPGTGREKLFF. The CDR3 region has the DNA TGTGCCAGCAGCCAACCCGGGACAGGGCGAGAAAAACTGTTTTTT.

V usage is TRBV2 and J usage is TRBJ1-1; D is ambiguous. From germline, CDR1 is SNHLY and CDR2 FYNNEI. V lost 3 bases and J lost 10, with 18 bases in between. The CDR3 spans 14 residues. CDR3 residues: CASSDPRRNRLAFF. CDR3 nucleotide sequence: TGTGCCAGCAGTGACCCACGGCGGAATCGTCTAGCTTTCTTT.

The chain recombines TRBV6-6 with TRBJ2-3, with a tentative D call TRBD1 (5 bases). Trimming shortened V by 4 bases and J by 2 bases, and 10 bases separated the two germline ends. CDR1 MNHNY and CDR2 SVGAGI come from the germline V gene (reference sequence). This CDR3 has 14 residues. The CDR3 nucleotides are TGTGCCAGCAGTTCGTACAGGCACACAGATACGCAGTATTTT. Translating gives CASSSYRHTDTQYF.

This clone was detected only a few times. The CDR3 sequence is CASSPGQGIVEKLFF. Written as DNA, the CDR3 is TGTGCCAGCAGCCCGGGACAGGGGATCGTGGAAAAACTGTTTTTT. This rearrangement joins TRBV5-6 to TRBJ1-4, with 10 bases aligning to TRBD1. This CDR3 contains 15 residues. J was trimmed by 8 bases and V by 4 bases; bases with no gene match: 8. Germline CDR1 SGHDT, CDR2 YYEEEE.

The V gene is TRBV28, the J gene TRBJ2-7, with 7 bases aligning to TRBD1. The germline V gene encodes CDR1 MDHEN and CDR2 SYDVKM. This CDR3 spans 15 amino acids. J was trimmed by 2 bases and V by 8 bases; bases with no gene match: 12. The DNA for the CDR3 is TGTGCCAGCGCGGTTACAGGGGAAGCTGCCTACGAGCAGTACTTC. This gives the protein CASAVTGEAAYEQYF.

The chain is built from TRBV30 and TRBJ2-5; perhaps TRBD1 as D (7 bases). Germline CDR1 and CDR2: GTSNPN and SVGIG (reference sequence). The V end lost 2 bases, the J end lost 4 bases, and 8 bases lay between the germline ends. The CDR3 is made up of 12 amino acids. This CDR3 is CAWSQGGETQYF. CDR3 DNA sequence: TGTGCCTGGAGTCAGGGGGGAGAGACCCAGTACTTC.

The chain combines TRBV27 with TRBJ1-1; TRBD1 is a possible D gene (6 bases). The CDR3 extends over 13 amino acids. From germline, CDR1 is MNHEY and CDR2 SMNVEV (reference sequence). The germline V and J ends were trimmed by 2 bases and 6 bases, with 10 bases remaining between them. The CDR3 protein is CASSLNRVAEAFF. CDR3 DNA: TGTGCCAGCAGTTTAAACAGGGTGGCTGAAGCTTTCTTT.

The genes are TRBV5-1 and TRBJ2-3; D not certain. Germline V gene sequence: CDR1 SGHRS, CDR2 YFSETQ. V dropped 0 bases and J dropped 3 bases, with 5 bases sitting between them. The CDR3 contains 13 residues. The CDR3 spells CASSLDGTDTQYF. CDR3 nucleotides: TGCGCCAGCAGCTTGGACGGGACAGATACGCAGTATTTT. Based on the CDR3 plus reference TRBV5-1 and TRBJ2-3, the full variable domain is KAGVTQTPRYLIKTRGQQVTLSCSPISGHRSVSWYQQTPGQGLQFLFEYFSETQRNKGNFPGRFSGRQFSNSRSEMNVSTLELGDSALYLCASSLDGTDTQYFGPGTRLTVL.

The chain uses TRBV2 and TRBJ2-7, with D uncertain. Germline V gene lookup returns CDR1 SNHLY and CDR2 FYNNEI. CDR3 length: 11 amino acids. Trimming pared 7 bases from V and 6 bases from J, leaving 10 bases between. The CDR3 reads CASTAAPEQYF. The CDR3 DNA is TGTGCCAGCACTGCGGCCCCCGAGCAGTACTTC.

The chain is built from TRBV18 and TRBJ1-1; a weak D match, TRBD1 (6 bases). Germline CDR1 and CDR2: KGHSH and LQKENI. This CDR3 contains 14 residues. V was clipped by 3 bases and J by 3 bases, with 11 bases between them. CDR3 sequence reads: CASSPRGSDTEAFF. The DNA for the CDR3 is TGTGCCAGCTCACCCAGGGGTAGCGACACTGAAGCTTTCTTT.

V and J are TRBV10-3 and TRBJ1-3, with TRBD1 matching over 8 bases. Trimming took 9 bases from V and 0 from J; bases not matched to a gene: 13. The V gene's germline CDR1 is ENHRY and CDR2 SYGVKD. The CDR3 spans 17 residues. CDR3 residues: CAMSGQGPQSSGNTIYF. CDR3 bases: TGTGCCATGTCCGGACAGGGACCCCAAAGCTCTGGAAACACCATATATTTT.

This clone was seen once. This chain connects TRBV5-4 to TRBJ2-7; D is possibly TRBD2 (6 bases). Per the germline V gene, CDR1 is SGHNT and CDR2 is YYREEE (reference sequence). V was shortened by 4 bases and J by 7 bases, with 21 bases between the two germline ends. The CDR3 has 15 residues. The CDR3 sequence is CASSRDLGGLVEQYF. The CDR3 region has the DNA TGTGCCAGCAGCCGAGATCTCGGGGGATTGGTAGAGCAGTACTTC.

The rearrangement uses TRBV28 and TRBJ2-2, with 7 bases aligning to TRBD2. V dropped 1 base and J dropped 3; count of bases not matched to a gene: 8. Germline V CDR1 and CDR2: MDHEN, SYDVKM. The CDR3 contains 17 residues. In DNA form, the CDR3 reads TGTGCCAGCAGTTTATTTGGGAGCGGGGTTTACACCGGGGAGCTGTTTTTT. Translating it yields CASSLFGSGVYTGELFF.

The DNA of the CDR3 is TGTGCCAGCAGCTTCCCCCCCTTAGGACTAGCTGGAGCAGATACGCAGTATTTT. Protein sequence: CASSFPPLGLAGADTQYF. The gene calls are TRBV11-2 and TRBJ2-3; TRBD2 aligns across 8 bases. Germline V lookup: CDR1 SGHAT, CDR2 FQNNGV. V lost 3 bases, J lost 4 bases, and 15 bases stayed unmatched. The CDR3 consists of 18 residues.

This clone showed up just a few times. The chain recombines TRBV14 with TRBJ1-3; D possibly corresponds to TRBD1 (5 bases). This CDR3 is built from 16 residues. Germline V gene lookup returns CDR1 SGHDN and CDR2 FVKESK. Trimming cost V 0 bases and J 3 bases, with 12 bases left between them. CDR3 nucleotides: TGTGCCAGCAGCCAAGATCAGGGAATTTTTGGAAACACCATATATTTT. It codes for CASSQDQGIFGNTIYF.

This chain links TRBV28 with TRBJ2-3; a weak D match, TRBD1 (5 bases). Deletions cut 5 bases from V and 6 bases from J, with 21 bases between. This CDR3 spans 16 amino acids. Germline V gene lookup returns CDR1 MDHEN and CDR2 SYDVKM. The CDR3 DNA is TGTGCCAGCAGTCCGTTTGGGGCAGGGAAAATGGATACGCAGTATTTT. This encodes CASSPFGAGKMDTQYF. Full variable domain (missing parts from reference TRBV28 and TRBJ2-3): DVKVTQSSRYLVKRTGEKVFLECVQDMDHENMFWYRQDPGLGLRLIYFSYDVKMKEKGDIPEGYSVSREKKERFSLILESASTNQTSMYLCASSPFGAGKMDTQYFGPGTRLTVL.

This chain joins TRBV7-9 and TRBJ2-1; D is ambiguous. V lost 6 bases, J lost 0 bases, and 15 bases lay in between. In germline, CDR1 is SEHNR, CDR2 FQNEAQ (reference sequence). The CDR3 sequence is 16 residues long. CDR3 sequence: CASSLRVGISYNEQFF. CDR3 nucleotides: TGTGCCAGCAGTTTACGGGTCGGTATCTCCTACAATGAGCAGTTCTTC. The complete variable domain, with remaining parts taken from reference TRBV7-9 and TRBJ2-1, reads DTGVSQNPRHKITKRGQNVTFRCDPISEHNRLYWYRQTLGQGPEFLTYFQNEAQLEKSRLLSDRFSAERPKGSFSTLEIQRTEQGDSAMYLCASSLRVGISYNEQFFGPGTRLTVL.

The sample holds a few counts of this clone. This chain links TRBV5-1 with TRBJ1-6, with D tentatively TRBD1 (6 bases). Germline V lookup: CDR1 SGHRS, CDR2 YFSETQ. The CDR3 is made up of 16 amino acids. The V and J ends lost 2 bases and 7 bases respectively, with 16 bases between them. The CDR3 is CASSFDAGARNSPLHF. Here the CDR3 DNA reads TGCGCCAGCAGCTTTGACGCAGGGGCGCGGAATTCACCCCTCCACTTT.

This clone was seen just once. This sequence joins TRBV7-3 and TRBJ1-1, with D perhaps matching TRBD1 (6 bases). Per germline, CDR1 SGHTA and CDR2 FQGTGA. The CDR3 covers 13 residues. The germline V and J ends were trimmed by 5 bases and 6 bases, with 13 bases remaining between them. CDR3 amino acids: CASSSTGSSEAFF. The CDR3 region has the DNA TGTGCCAGCAGCAGCACAGGGAGCTCTGAAGCTTTCTTT.

The chain combines TRBV10-1 with TRBJ2-1; 11 nucleotides line up with TRBD2. Germline CDR1 reads WNHNN; CDR2 reads SYGVQD (reference sequence). This CDR3 spans 14 amino acids. J lost 9 bases, V lost 3 bases, and 4 bases had no gene match. CDR3 sequence (DNA): TGCGCCAGCAGTGATCCTAGCGGGGGGCTTGAGCAGTTCTTC. Its protein is CASSDPSGGLEQFF.